A selection of T cell receptor beta chains follows, all from one sample in a study of T cell repertoires in cytomegalovirus infection. MiXCR was run by TCRdb on the reads, yielding one entry per CDR3 protein. Of about 150,000 distinct CDR3 sequences listed, around 22% are singletons. The sequenced sample consisted of PBMCs. All receptors derive from a human donor in good health (CMV status not recorded). Some clones in this sample may be carry-over from other donors' samples. CDR3s include the opening cysteine and the closing phenylalanine or tryptophan. The D gene is left open where the match is weak. The size field is filled for only some rows; it gives once, few, many or a size class.

v_gene: TRBV14
j_gene: TRBJ2-3
abundance: few
d_gene: TRBD2
CDR3aa: CASSHGAGGRTDTQYF
CDR3nt: TGTGCCAGCAGCCACGGAGCGGGAGGGCGGACAGATACGCAGTATTTT

v_gene: TRBV5-1
j_gene: TRBJ2-6
abundance: few
d_gene: TRBD1
CDR3aa: CASSRTGTGERTGANVLTF
CDR3nt: TGCGCCAGCAGCAGAACCGGGACAGGGGAAAGAACTGGGGCCAACGTCCTGACTTTC

v_gene: TRBV11-2
j_gene: TRBJ2-3
abundance: -
d_gene: -
CDR3aa: CASSLVGQTRADTQYF
CDR3nt: TGTGCCAGCAGCTTAGTGGGCCAGACCCGCGCAGATACGCAGTATTTT

v_gene: TRBV14
j_gene: TRBJ1-1
abundance: few
d_gene: -
CDR3aa: CASSSGRLTEAFF
CDR3nt: TGTGCCAGCAGCTCCGGACGGCTCACTGAAGCTTTCTTT

v_gene: TRBV6-5
j_gene: TRBJ1-2
abundance: -
d_gene: -
CDR3aa: CASRSTGFSGYTF
CDR3nt: TGTGCCAGCAGATCCACAGGGTTTTCCGGCTACACCTTC

v_gene: TRBV7-6
j_gene: TRBJ2-5
abundance: many
d_gene: TRBD1
CDR3aa: CASSGDRVETQYF
CDR3nt: TGTGCCAGCAGCGGGGACAGGGTTGAGACCCAGTACTTC

v_gene: TRBV28
j_gene: TRBJ2-5
abundance: -
d_gene: -
CDR3aa: CASSFGQRLRGETQYF
CDR3nt: TGTGCCAGCAGTTTTGGACAACGGCTTCGGGGGGAGACCCAGTACTTC

v_gene: TRBV27
j_gene: TRBJ2-3
abundance: -
d_gene: TRBD1
CDR3aa: CASSLGQGVEADTQYF
CDR3nt: TGTGCCAGCAGTCTCGGCCAGGGGGTGGAGGCAGATACGCAGTATTTT

v_gene: TRBV6-6
j_gene: TRBJ2-2
abundance: -
d_gene: -
CDR3aa: CASTKGTPRGELFF
CDR3nt: TGTGCCAGCACTAAAGGTACTCCCCGCGGGGAGCTGTTTTTT

v_gene: TRBV28
j_gene: TRBJ2-1
abundance: -
d_gene: TRBD2
CDR3aa: CASSSPGLSEFF
CDR3nt: TGTGCCAGCAGTTCCCCGGGACTATCGGAGTTCTTC

v_gene: TRBV7-2
j_gene: TRBJ2-1
abundance: many
d_gene: -
CDR3aa: CASSLAGGRSVEQFF
CDR3nt: TGTGCCAGCAGCCTCGCCGGGGGCCGCAGCGTTGAGCAGTTCTTC

v_gene: TRBV28
j_gene: TRBJ2-1
abundance: few
d_gene: TRBD2
CDR3aa: CASLTSGHNEQFF
CDR3nt: TGTGCCAGCTTAACTAGCGGACACAATGAGCAGTTCTTC

v_gene: TRBV20-1
j_gene: TRBJ2-7
abundance: -
d_gene: -
CDR3aa: CSALPGDLSSYEQYF
CDR3nt: TGCAGTGCTTTACCAGGGGACCTGAGCTCCTACGAGCAGTACTTC

v_gene: TRBV9
j_gene: TRBJ1-5
abundance: -
d_gene: TRBD1
CDR3aa: CASRPEGGGGQPQHF
CDR3nt: TGTGCCAGCAGACCCGAGGGAGGGGGCGGTCAGCCCCAGCATTTT

v_gene: TRBV6-1
j_gene: TRBJ2-7
abundance: few
d_gene: TRBD2
CDR3aa: CASSEVIEREREQYF
CDR3nt: TGTGCCAGCAGTGAAGTAATCGAGCGGGAGCGGGAGCAGTACTTC

v_gene: TRBV7-2
j_gene: TRBJ1-6
abundance: many
d_gene: -
CDR3aa: CASSWDPDSPLHF
CDR3nt: TGTGCCAGCAGCTGGGACCCGGATTCACCCCTCCACTTT

v_gene: TRBV14
j_gene: TRBJ1-2
abundance: few
d_gene: TRBD1
CDR3aa: CASSQEGTGVDGYTF
CDR3nt: TGTGCCAGCAGCCAAGAAGGTACAGGGGTTGATGGCTACACCTTC

v_gene: TRBV7-2
j_gene: TRBJ2-1
abundance: many
d_gene: -
CDR3aa: CASSPVINEQFF
CDR3nt: TGTGCCAGCAGCCCCGTAATCAATGAGCAGTTCTTC

v_gene: TRBV7-9
j_gene: TRBJ1-2
abundance: -
d_gene: TRBD1
CDR3aa: CASSLEGALGYTF
CDR3nt: TGTGCCAGCAGCTTGGAGGGGGCATTAGGCTACACCTTC

v_gene: TRBV20-1
j_gene: TRBJ2-1
abundance: few
d_gene: -
CDR3aa: CSARRRDEQFF
CDR3nt: TGCAGTGCTAGAAGGCGGGATGAGCAGTTCTTC

v_gene: TRBV9
j_gene: TRBJ1-2
abundance: -
d_gene: -
CDR3aa: CASSPVTGYGYTF
CDR3nt: TGTGCCAGCAGCCCAGTGACCGGGTATGGCTACACCTTC

v_gene: TRBV28
j_gene: TRBJ2-7
abundance: -
d_gene: -
CDR3aa: CASSQGTFLYEQYF
CDR3nt: TGTGCCAGCAGCCAGGGGACTTTCCTCTACGAGCAGTACTTC

v_gene: TRBV19
j_gene: TRBJ2-1
abundance: many
d_gene: -
CDR3aa: CASSIDSSSYNEQFF
CDR3nt: TGTGCCAGTAGTATAGATAGCAGCTCCTACAATGAGCAGTTCTTC

v_gene: TRBV14
j_gene: TRBJ2-1
abundance: few
d_gene: TRBD1
CDR3aa: CASSQDGDRGFYNEQFF
CDR3nt: TGTGCCAGCAGCCAAGATGGGGACAGGGGATTCTACAATGAGCAGTTCTTC

v_gene: TRBV29-1
j_gene: TRBJ1-1
abundance: -
d_gene: TRBD1
CDR3aa: CSSYRGREAFF
CDR3nt: TGCAGCTCATACAGGGGACGTGAAGCTTTCTTT

v_gene: TRBV28
j_gene: TRBJ1-5
abundance: -
d_gene: TRBD1
CDR3aa: CASRAGTGHQPQHF
CDR3nt: TGTGCCAGCAGAGCCGGGACAGGGCACCAGCCCCAGCATTTT

v_gene: TRBV2
j_gene: TRBJ1-2
abundance: few
d_gene: TRBD1
CDR3aa: CASSEATGGSPGYTF
CDR3nt: TGTGCCAGCAGTGAAGCGACAGGGGGCTCTCCTGGCTACACCTTC

v_gene: TRBV20-1
j_gene: TRBJ2-4
abundance: many
d_gene: TRBD1
CDR3aa: CSAPDPGTAERDIQYF
CDR3nt: TGCAGTGCACCTGATCCAGGGACAGCTGAAAGAGACATTCAGTACTTC

v_gene: TRBV27
j_gene: TRBJ1-5
abundance: -
d_gene: -
CDR3aa: CASSFRRGTQPQHF
CDR3nt: TGTGCCAGCAGTTTTAGAAGGGGAACTCAGCCCCAGCATTTT

v_gene: TRBV11-2
j_gene: TRBJ2-3
abundance: -
d_gene: TRBD2
CDR3aa: CASSFGLAGNTDTQYF
CDR3nt: TGTGCCAGCAGCTTCGGCCTAGCGGGGAACACAGATACGCAGTATTTT

v_gene: TRBV28
j_gene: TRBJ1-4
abundance: -
d_gene: -
CDR3aa: CASSFPQGGEKLFF
CDR3nt: TGTGCCAGCAGTTTCCCCCAGGGAGGAGAAAAACTGTTTTTT

v_gene: TRBV6-2/TRBV6-3
j_gene: TRBJ2-7
abundance: few
d_gene: -
CDR3aa: CASFSSYEQYF
CDR3nt: TGTGCCAGTTTCAGCTCCTACGAGCAGTACTTC

v_gene: TRBV5-1
j_gene: TRBJ1-5
abundance: -
d_gene: -
CDR3aa: CASSRDGNQPQHF
CDR3nt: TGCGCCAGCAGCCGGGACGGCAATCAGCCCCAGCATTTT

v_gene: TRBV12-3/TRBV12-4
j_gene: TRBJ2-7
abundance: -
d_gene: -
CDR3aa: CASRSKTSAAYEQYF
CDR3nt: TGTGCCAGCAGAAGCAAGACTAGTGCTGCCTACGAGCAGTACTTC

v_gene: TRBV19
j_gene: TRBJ1-1
abundance: -
d_gene: -
CDR3aa: CASSLYTEAFF
CDR3nt: TGTGCCAGTAGCCTATACACTGAAGCTTTCTTT

v_gene: TRBV7-3
j_gene: TRBJ2-7
abundance: -
d_gene: -
CDR3aa: CASSLTPGYAQYF
CDR3nt: TGTGCCAGCAGCTTGACTCCCGGCTACGCGCAGTACTTC

v_gene: TRBV11-1
j_gene: TRBJ2-1
abundance: -
d_gene: TRBD1
CDR3aa: CASSLRPGQGAYNEQFF
CDR3nt: TGTGCCAGCAGCTTAAGGCCGGGACAGGGGGCGTACAATGAGCAGTTCTTC

v_gene: TRBV12-3/TRBV12-4
j_gene: TRBJ2-3
abundance: few
d_gene: TRBD2
CDR3aa: CASSPWGGVTDTQYF
CDR3nt: TGTGCCAGCAGCCCATGGGGGGGGGTCACAGATACGCAGTATTTT

v_gene: TRBV11-2
j_gene: TRBJ1-1
abundance: few
d_gene: -
CDR3aa: CASSGGEAEAFF
CDR3nt: TGTGCCAGCAGCGGGGGAGAGGCTGAAGCTTTCTTT

v_gene: TRBV6-1
j_gene: TRBJ2-7
abundance: few
d_gene: TRBD1
CDR3aa: CASSRGQASSYEQYF
CDR3nt: TGTGCCAGCAGCCGAGGACAGGCGAGCTCCTACGAGCAGTACTTC

v_gene: TRBV4-1
j_gene: TRBJ2-1
abundance: few
d_gene: -
CDR3aa: CASSQVYGGLDEQFF
CDR3nt: TGCGCCAGCAGCCAAGTCTATGGGGGGCTAGATGAGCAGTTCTTC

v_gene: TRBV5-4
j_gene: TRBJ2-7
abundance: -
d_gene: -
CDR3aa: CASSPPGTAYEQYF
CDR3nt: TGTGCCAGCAGCCCCCCGGGCACAGCCTACGAGCAGTACTTC

v_gene: TRBV11-2
j_gene: TRBJ2-2
abundance: many
d_gene: TRBD2
CDR3aa: CASSLPSLGLAATGELFF
CDR3nt: TGTGCCAGCAGCTTACCTAGCCTCGGACTAGCGGCCACCGGGGAGCTGTTTTTT

v_gene: TRBV7-3
j_gene: TRBJ2-1
abundance: many
d_gene: TRBD2
CDR3aa: CASSLAASGGYNEQFF
CDR3nt: TGTGCCAGCAGCTTAGCTGCTAGCGGGGGATACAATGAGCAGTTCTTC

v_gene: TRBV7-3
j_gene: TRBJ2-5
abundance: many
d_gene: TRBD1
CDR3aa: CASSPARGRHETQYF
CDR3nt: TGTGCCAGCAGCCCGGCCAGGGGGCGTCACGAGACCCAGTACTTC

v_gene: TRBV6-5
j_gene: TRBJ2-3
abundance: -
d_gene: TRBD1
CDR3aa: CASSWSRTGDPTSTDTQYF
CDR3nt: TGTGCCAGCAGTTGGTCCCGGACAGGGGACCCGACTAGCACAGATACGCAGTATTTT

v_gene: TRBV20-1
j_gene: TRBJ1-6
abundance: -
d_gene: TRBD1
CDR3aa: CSARVETGGNSPLHF
CDR3nt: TGCAGTGCTAGAGTTGAGACAGGGGGCAATTCACCCCTCCACTTT

v_gene: TRBV20-1
j_gene: TRBJ1-2
abundance: -
d_gene: -
CDR3aa: CSASHSSNYGYTF
CDR3nt: TGCAGTGCTAGTCACAGTTCCAACTATGGCTACACCTTC

v_gene: TRBV19
j_gene: TRBJ2-7
abundance: -
d_gene: -
CDR3aa: CASSILARDSYEQYF
CDR3nt: TGTGCCAGTAGTATCTTGGCAAGAGACTCCTACGAGCAGTACTTC

v_gene: TRBV7-6
j_gene: TRBJ2-3
abundance: -
d_gene: TRBD1
CDR3aa: CASSSRGAGTGVDTQCF
CDR3nt: TGTGCCAGCAGCTCCCGGGGGGCCGGGACAGGGGTTGATACGCAGTGTTTT

v_gene: TRBV6-5
j_gene: TRBJ2-7
abundance: few
d_gene: -
CDR3aa: CASSYSTYEQYF
CDR3nt: TGTGCCAGCAGTTACTCCACCTACGAGCAGTACTTC